This is a list of T cell receptor beta chains from one sample in a study of OX40 agonist ivuxolimab in advanced cancers. TCRdb keeps only in-frame clones here, not all; method: immunoSEQ multiplex PCR. The sample comprises around 72,000 clones, over 75% of which are singletons, and 5% rests with the top ten. The specimen comprised CD4+ or CD8+ T cells sorted from blood, sampled in a trial of the OX40 agonist ivuxolimab. Receptors originate from an adult with an advanced solid tumor such as melanoma, head and neck, liver or kidney cancer. Each CDR3 is given with its conserved first and last residue. The order of the fields is J gene, V gene, CDR3 protein.

>TRBJ2-7|TRBV6-5
CASSPTRTGVYEQYF
>TRBJ2-5|TRBV4-2
CASSQDSGEGLRETQYF
>TRBJ1-5|TRBV14
CASSVPGQGAVYSNQPQHF
>TRBJ2-1|TRBV19
CASQQGARYNEQFF
>TRBJ1-2|TRBV25-1
CASSEHFQGYGYTF
>TRBJ2-7|TRBV19
CASSTIGQEQYF
>TRBJ2-7|TRBV13
CASSLRGHEQYF
>TRBJ2-5|TRBV9
CASSVGGQATETQYF
>TRBJ1-1|TRBV10-3
CASRQNTEAFF
>TRBJ1-6|TRBV30
CAWSVRISPLHF
>TRBJ2-5|TRBV13
CASSSGQGWETQYF
>TRBJ2-7|TRBV6-5
CASRLASNYEQYF
>TRBJ1-1|TRBV4-2
CASSQDATIHTEAFF
>TRBJ1-3|TRBV4-2
CASSHGGGRSGNTIYF
>TRBJ2-3|TRBV7-9
CASTLGSSGRSSADTQYF
>TRBJ1-1|TRBV5-1
CASSGTSGALEAFF
>TRBJ2-1|TRBV5-6
CASSGESGRGYNEQFF
>TRBJ2-7|TRBV21-1
CASSKVSGISSYEQYF
>TRBJ2-3|TRBV11-2
CASSLGYLFADTQYF
>TRBJ2-7|TRBV15
CATSRTEPYEQYF
>TRBJ2-1|TRBV4-2
CASSQAQVNRYNEQFF
>TRBJ2-7|TRBV7-2
CASSLMTGGGVNEQYF
>TRBJ1-2|TRBV6-5
CAVNRGPNYGYTF
>TRBJ1-2|TRBV7-9
CASSWAGGDGYTF
>TRBJ1-1|TRBV5-1
CASSLVSANTEAFF
>TRBJ1-4|TRBV18
CASSPQGRSGNEKLFF